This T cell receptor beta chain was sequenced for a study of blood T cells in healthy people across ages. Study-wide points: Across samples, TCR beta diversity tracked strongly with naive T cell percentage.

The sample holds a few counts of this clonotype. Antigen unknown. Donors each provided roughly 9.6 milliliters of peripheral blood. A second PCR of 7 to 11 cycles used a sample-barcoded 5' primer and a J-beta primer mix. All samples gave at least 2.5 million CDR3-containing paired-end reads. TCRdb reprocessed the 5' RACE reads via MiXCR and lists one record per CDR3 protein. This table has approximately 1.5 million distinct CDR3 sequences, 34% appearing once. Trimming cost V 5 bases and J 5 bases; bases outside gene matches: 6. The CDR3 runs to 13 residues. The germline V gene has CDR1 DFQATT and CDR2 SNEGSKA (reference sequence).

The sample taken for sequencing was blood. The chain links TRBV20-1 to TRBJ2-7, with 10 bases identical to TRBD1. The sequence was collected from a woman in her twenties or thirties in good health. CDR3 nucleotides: TGCAGTGCTTCCCGGGACAGGGGTAACGAGCAGTACTTC. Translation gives CSASRDRGNEQYF.